Below, one T cell receptor beta chain is given with its context. Treatment: around 19 received Ad26.COV2.S at low or high dose, single or two shots; several received placebo; per-sample allocation not given. Collection of samples fell on day 63 after the first vaccine or placebo injection. Data came from immunoSEQ multiplex PCR; TCRdb stores just in-frame clones and leaves some out. The sample includes some 240,000 clones, around nine tenths of them seen just once. Deletions cut 5 bases from V and 3 bases from J, with 14 bases between. Looked up from germline, CDR1 is SEHNR and CDR2 is FQNEAQ (reference sequence). This CDR3 region has 14 residues. The data stem from a study of Ad26.COV2.S vaccination and SARS-CoV-2 variants.

The chain carries TRBV7-9 and TRBJ2-7, with unresolved D. Sequencing used peripheral blood, obtained in a trial of Ad26.COV2.S vaccine versus placebo. The clonotype comes from a person between 18 and 65 years old who received the Ad26.COV2.S COVID-19 vaccine or a placebo. The CDR3 sequence is CASSHTDGIYEQYF. The CDR3 coding sequence is TGTGCCAGCAGCCACACGGACGGAATCTACGAGCAGTACTTC.